The sequence of this T cell receptor (beta chain) was determined in a study of cytomegalovirus exposure and HLA in healthy donors. Study outcomes and limitations: The study had only CMV serostatus as immune exposure information.

This clone was seen once. Its target is unknown. A multiplex PCR was run with 60 Vbeta primers and 13 Jbeta primers. Sequencing was performed with immunoSEQ multiplex PCR; in TCRdb, only in-frame clones are kept and a portion is missing. The table has about 120,000 clones, about four fifths seen once. This CDR3 region has 14 residues. Unmatched junction bases numbered 4, after V lost 4 bases and J lost 7 bases. Per the germline V gene, CDR1 is SGHNT and CDR2 is YYREEE (reference sequence). The specimen was PBMCs. The J gene is TRBJ2-4, the V gene TRBV5-4; 11 bases are a match to TRBD1. The sequence was collected from a female donor in good health and CMV-seropositive. Here the CDR3 DNA reads TGTGCCAGCAGCCTAAGGGACAGGGGGAACATTCAGTACTTC. Its protein is CASSLRDRGNIQYF.